The 12 T cell receptor beta chains reported below all come from one sample, sequenced in a study of T-cell memory formation after mild COVID-19. Each CDR3 protein is one row after TCRdb ran MiXCR on the 5' RACE reads. Of about 340,000 distinct CDR3 sequences in the sample, over 10% are singletons; the top ten hold over 20%. The sequenced sample was PBMCs or a T cell subset sorted from them (not recorded which). The receptors here all came from a man between 18 and 29 years old who had mild COVID-19 (a few samples of this study predate the infection). Cell type and time point are not known.

This clonotype was found a few times. The V gene is TRBV25-1, the J gene TRBJ2-2, with a possible D match to TRBD1 (7 bases). V dropped 4 bases and J dropped 5 bases, with 11 bases sitting between them. Germline CDR1 reads MGHDK; CDR2 reads SYGVNS. The length of the CDR3 is 14 residues. The CDR3 DNA reads as TGTGCCAGCAGTGGGGCAGGGGGGACCGGGGAGCTGTTTTTT. This codes for CASSGAGGTGELFF. The whole variable domain, filled in from reference TRBV25-1 and TRBJ2-2, reads EADIYQTPRYLVIGTGKKITLECSQTMGHDKMYWYQQDPGMELHLIHYSYGVNSTEKGDLSSESTVSRIRTEHFPLTLESARPSHTSQYLCASSGAGGTGELFFGEGSRLTVL.

V gene TRBV7-9 combines with J gene TRBJ1-5, with D unresolved. This CDR3 is built from 15 residues. CDR1 and CDR2 (germline): SEHNR, FQNEAQ (reference sequence). V shed 1 base and J shed 0 bases, with 7 bases lying between them. The CDR3 DNA reads TGTGCCAGCAGCTTAGACGGAGGTAGCAATCAGCCCCAGCATTTT. Protein product: CASSLDGGSNQPQHF.

This clonotype was detected a few times. The V call is TRBV6-9, the J call TRBJ2-5; no definite D call. The germline CDR1 and CDR2 sequences are MNHGY and SVAAGI. The V end lost 2 bases, the J end lost 5 bases, and 24 bases lay between the germline ends. The CDR3 is 18 residues long. The chain's CDR3 is CASSYRNPQAGLGETQYF. The DNA of the CDR3 is TGTGCCAGCAGTTATCGTAATCCCCAGGCAGGTTTGGGGGAGACCCAGTACTTC.

This chain links TRBV5-6 with TRBJ2-7, with D unclear. V shed 1 base and J shed 7 bases, with 9 bases lying between them. This CDR3 is 12 amino acids long. Germline V CDR1 and CDR2: SGHDT, YYEEEE. The CDR3 coding sequence is TGTGCCAGCAGCTTGAGGCCAGAAGAGCAGTACGTC. Translating gives CASSLRPEEQYV.

The table lists this clonotype with a few counts. V gene TRBV29-1 combines with J gene TRBJ2-2; D is perhaps TRBD1 or TRBD2 (5 bases each). The ends were cut back, 6 bases at V and 5 bases at J, with 19 bases in the middle. The germline CDR1 and CDR2 sequences are SQVTM and ANQGSEA. CDR3 length: 15 amino acids. The CDR3 nucleotides read TGCAGCGTCGGCCCTAGGAGAGGGGATACCGGGGAGCTGTTTTTT. Translation gives CSVGPRRGDTGELFF.

The V gene is TRBV6-5, the J gene TRBJ2-2; the D gene is possibly TRBD1 (6 bases). The V end lost 2 bases, the J end lost 5 bases, and 9 bases lay between the germline ends. Germline loops: CDR1 MNHEY, CDR2 SVGAGI. The CDR3 loop spans 14 amino acids. CDR3 loop: CASSYGGMTGELFF. Here the CDR3 DNA reads TGTGCCAGCAGTTACGGGGGCATGACCGGGGAGCTGTTTTTT.

The chain has TRBV18 and TRBJ1-6; D gene unclear. The CDR3 covers 15 residues. The germline V gene encodes CDR1 KGHSH and CDR2 LQKENI. V was trimmed by 6 bases and J by 10 bases, leaving 19 bases between them. The CDR3 nucleotides are TGTGCCAGCTCGACGAATGGGGTGTCCGGGTCACCCCTCCACTTT. It is translated as CASSTNGVSGSPLHF.

This clonotype occurred many times. The chain recombines TRBV7-2 with TRBJ2-3; D gene ambiguous. The ends were cut back, 5 bases at V and 4 bases at J, with 10 bases in the middle. Germline assignment: CDR1 SGHTA and CDR2 FQGNSA. The CDR3 is 13 amino acids. The CDR3: CASSPSRPDTQYF. As DNA, the CDR3 is TGTGCCAGCAGCCCCTCTAGACCAGATACGCAGTATTTT. Full variable domain (rest looked up from reference TRBV7-2 and TRBJ2-3): GAGVSQSPSNKVTEKGKDVELRCDPISGHTALYWYRQSLGQGLEFLIYFQGNSAPDKSGLPSDRFSAERTGGSVSTLTIQRTQQEDSAVYLCASSPSRPDTQYFGPGTRLTVL.

This clonotype was counted at least ten times. The rearrangement uses TRBV12-3 or TRBV12-4 and TRBJ2-2, with D unresolved. The CDR3 contains 12 residues. The germline V and J ends were trimmed by 6 bases and 6 bases, with 8 bases remaining between them. CDR3 protein: CASSFGAGELFF. Written as DNA, the CDR3 is TGTGCCAGCAGCTTTGGGGCCGGGGAGCTGTTTTTT.

About this clonotype itself: This may be a read error, as it is one base from a much larger clone. The chain links TRBV6-6 to TRBJ1-5, with a tentative D call TRBD1 (6 bases). Trimming took off 5 bases at V and 2 bases at J, with 7 bases between the two ends. CDR1 MNHNY and CDR2 SVGAGI come from the germline V gene (reference sequence). This CDR3 is 13 amino acids long. The CDR3 bases are TGTGCCAGCAGTGACAGGTGCAATCAGCCCCAGCATTTT. This gives the protein CASSDRCNQPQHF.

This clonotype turned up a few times. V is TRBV20-1 and J is TRBJ1-4; the D is unclear. The V gene lost 3 bases and the J gene lost 5 bases, with 10 bases spanning the gap. The CDR3 covers 13 residues. Germline CDR1 is DFQATT and CDR2 is SNEGSKA (reference sequence). CDR3 nucleotides: TGCAGTGCTAGGTACCCATTAAATGAAAAACTGTTTTTT. It translates to CSARYPLNEKLFF.

The CDR3 region is CASSLGQGAGELFF. As DNA, the CDR3 is TGTGCCAGCAGTTTAGGCCAGGGTGCCGGGGAGCTGTTTTTT. The gene calls are TRBV12-3 or TRBV12-4 and TRBJ2-2; tentative D call: TRBD1 (5 bases). Trimming removed 1 base from V and 6 bases from J, with 9 bases in between. The CDR3 sequence is 14 residues long.